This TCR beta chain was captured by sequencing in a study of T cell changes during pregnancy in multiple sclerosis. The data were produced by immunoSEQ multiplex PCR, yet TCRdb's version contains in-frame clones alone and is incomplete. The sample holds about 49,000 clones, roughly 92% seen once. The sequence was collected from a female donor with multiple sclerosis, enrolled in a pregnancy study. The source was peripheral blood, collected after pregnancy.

As DNA, the CDR3 is TGCGCCAGCAGCTTCCACACAGGGGGCGAAACGACTGAAGCTTTCTTT. This sequence encodes CASSFHTGGETTEAFF. The chain combines TRBV5-1 with TRBJ1-1; 9 bases are shared with TRBD1. V lost 2 bases to trimming and J lost 5 bases; unmatched junction nucleotides: 10. Germline V CDR1 and CDR2: SGHRS, YFSETQ. The CDR3 consists of 16 residues.